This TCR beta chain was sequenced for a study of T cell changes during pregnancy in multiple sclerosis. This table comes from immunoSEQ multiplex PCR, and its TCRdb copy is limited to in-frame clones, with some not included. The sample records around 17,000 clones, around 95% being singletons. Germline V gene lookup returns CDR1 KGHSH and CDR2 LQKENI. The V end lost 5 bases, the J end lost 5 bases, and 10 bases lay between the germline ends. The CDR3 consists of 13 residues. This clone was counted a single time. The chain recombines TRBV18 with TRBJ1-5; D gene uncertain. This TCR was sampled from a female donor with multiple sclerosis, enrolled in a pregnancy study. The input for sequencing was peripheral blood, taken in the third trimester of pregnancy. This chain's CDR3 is CASSVGIDQPQHF. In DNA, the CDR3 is TGTGCCAGCTCAGTCGGGATAGATCAGCCCCAGCATTTT.